This T cell receptor beta chain stems from a study of cytomegalovirus exposure and HLA in healthy donors. Study-level information: The Caucasian-associated ancestry cluster contained approximately 81% of the approximately 400 genotyped donors. Notes on the study in general: Most TCR beta V segments were productive about 87% or about 30% of the time in an earlier analysis. Immune exposure data for these donors was limited to CMV serostatus. In a later analysis, at a false discovery rate of 0.05, roughly 17,000 TCR beta sequences were associated with HLA alleles.

The PCR made use of 60 Vbeta and 13 Jbeta primers. The protocol was immunoSEQ multiplex PCR, while the TCRdb copy is restricted to in-frame clones and leaves out a portion. This sample has roughly 69,000 clones, with approximately 70% found just once. With regard to this clone: Its antigen is not known.

This sequence originates from a male donor in good health and CMV-seropositive. The sequenced material came from PBMCs.

This chain's CDR3 is CASRLTGGSLNTEAFF. CDR3 in DNA: TGCGCCAGCCGGTTGACAGGGGGCAGCTTGAACACTGAAGCTTTCTTT. This chain connects TRBV5-1 to TRBJ1-1; 10 nucleotides match TRBD1. The CDR3 has 16 amino acids. Germline V gives CDR1 SGHRS, CDR2 YFSETQ. The V and J ends lost 7 bases and 0 bases, in that order; junction bases with no gene match: 9.